This is a list of T cell receptor beta chains from one sample in a study of blood T cell repertoires in COVID-19. The repertoire was sequenced with immunoSEQ multiplex PCR; TCRdb's copy has only in-frame clones and lacks some. Found here are roughly 120,000 clones, approximately 70% of them singletons; the top ten hold more than 7.5%. The sequenced sample consisted of peripheral blood. These receptors originate from a woman aged 60-75 years with acute or convalescent COVID-19. Each CDR3 is given with its conserved first and last residue. D genes are given only for firm matches. Clone size is given for some rows only: seen once, a few or many times, or a class if the clone is expanded.

>TRBV7-2|TRBD1|TRBJ1-1|NA
TGTGCCAGCAGCTGGAGACCTGGGACAGGGGGATACACTGAAGCTTTCTTT
CASSWRPGTGGYTEAFF
>TRBV11-2|NA|TRBJ1-3|NA
TGTGCCAGCAGCTTACAAGGCAGGGGCACTGGAAACACCATATATTTT
CASSLQGRGTGNTIYF
>TRBV21-1|NA|TRBJ2-3|NA
TGTGCCAGCCGTAAAGCCGGGACAGGGGAAAGGAAATACTATACGCAGTATTTT
CASRKAGTGERKYYTQYF
>TRBV6-5|NA|TRBJ1-1|few
TGTGCCAGCAGTCGACAGAACACTGAAGCTTTCTTT
CASSRQNTEAFF
>TRBV4-3|TRBD1|TRBJ2-7|few
TGCGCCAGGTCGGACAGGGGGCTCTACGAGCAGTACTTC
CARSDRGLYEQYF
>TRBV7-2|TRBD1|TRBJ2-5|NA
TGTGCCAGCAGCTCCCCGTGGCGGGCACAGGGGGCTGAGACCCAGTACTTC
CASSSPWRAQGAETQYF
>TRBV28|NA|TRBJ2-5|few
TGTGCCAGCAGTCCCTACCGACAGGCGGAGACCCAGTACTTC
CASSPYRQAETQYF
>TRBV30|NA|TRBJ2-1|NA
TGTGCCTGGATATATTACCCCGGCGGACAAACAAGCTCCTACAATGAGCAGTTCTTC
CAWIYYPGGQTSSYNEQFF
>TRBV11-2|TRBD1|TRBJ1-5|NA
TGTGCCAGCAGCTTGGGCGACAGGGGAATCCAGCATTTT
CASSLGDRGIQHF
>TRBV6-5|NA|TRBJ1-2|NA
TGTGCCAGCAGGGACTCCGGAGGCTATGGCTACACCTTC
CASRDSGGYGYTF
>TRBV5-1|NA|TRBJ1-1|NA
TGCGCCAGCAGCCTGGAGGGCAGGGAAGCCCGGTCCACTGAAGCTTTCTTT
CASSLEGREARSTEAFF
>TRBV9|NA|TRBJ1-1|NA
TGTGCCAGCAGCGTGCAGGGAAGTACTGAAGCTTTCTTT
CASSVQGSTEAFF
>TRBV5-8|TRBD1|TRBJ2-2|NA
TGTGCCAGCAGCTTGGCAGGGGGCCCGAACACCGGGGAGCTGTTTTTT
CASSLAGGPNTGELFF
>TRBV25-1|TRBD1|TRBJ1-3|few
TGTGCCAGCAGTGCCCCCGGGACAGCTGGAAACACCATATATTTT
CASSAPGTAGNTIYF
>TRBV10-2|TRBD1|TRBJ1-2|NA
TGCGCCAGCTCTGCGGGACAGGCGTATGGCTACACCTTC
CASSAGQAYGYTF
>TRBV6-4|NA|TRBJ1-1|NA
TGTGCCAGCAGTGAACAGGCGAACACTGAAGCTTTCTTT
CASSEQANTEAFF
>TRBV28|NA|TRBJ2-2|NA
TGTGCCAGCAGGCCAGGGGGGTCCGGGGAGCTGTTTTTT
CASRPGGSGELFF
>TRBV5-4|NA|TRBJ2-7|NA
TGTGCCAGCAGCTTCCAGGTTTTCTATCCGGACGAGCAGTACTTC
CASSFQVFYPDEQYF
>TRBV19|TRBD1|TRBJ1-2|NA
TGTGCCAGTAGTACACCGGGACAGGGGTATGGCTACACCTTC
CASSTPGQGYGYTF
>TRBV5-4|NA|TRBJ1-4|NA
TGTGCCAGCAGCTTAGGGGGATCAACTAATGAAAAACTGTTTTTT
CASSLGGSTNEKLFF
>TRBV3-1/TRBV3-2|TRBD1|TRBJ1-5|once
TGTGCCAGCAGCCAAGCTACAGGGGAGCCCAATCAGCCCCAGCATTTT
CASSQATGEPNQPQHF
>TRBV11-2|NA|TRBJ2-7|NA
TGTGCCAGCAGCCTCCCTCTCCCCACAGGCTACGAGCAGTACTTC
CASSLPLPTGYEQYF
>TRBV6-2/TRBV6-3|NA|TRBJ1-2|NA
TGTGCCAGCAGTTATTCGGGACACCACACCTTC
CASSYSGHHTF
>TRBV7-2|TRBD1|TRBJ2-3|NA
TGTGCCAGCAGCTTAAGGCAGGGGGCAGCAGATACGCAGTATTTT
CASSLRQGAADTQYF
>TRBV24-1|NA|TRBJ2-7|once
TGTGCCACCAGTGACCCGAACGGGGACATCGGCTACGAGCAGTACTTC
CATSDPNGDIGYEQYF
>TRBV5-8|NA|TRBJ2-2|once
TGTGCCAGCAGCCGGACCGGGGGACGAGGTGGCGGGGAGCTGTTTTTT
CASSRTGGRGGGELFF
>TRBV3-1/TRBV3-2|TRBD1|TRBJ1-6|NA
TGTGCCAGCAGCCAAGATATAGGGGGCAGTTCACCCCTCCACTTT
CASSQDIGGSSPLHF
>TRBV3-1/TRBV3-2|NA|TRBJ1-5|NA
TGTGCCAGCAGCCAAGGATCAGGGATCAATCAGCCCCAGCATTTT
CASSQGSGINQPQHF
>TRBV11-1|TRBD2|TRBJ2-1|NA
TGTGCCAGCAGCATCGCTCCAGCGGGGGGTCACAATGAGCAGTTCTTC
CASSIAPAGGHNEQFF
>TRBV10-2|NA|TRBJ2-7|NA
TGCGCCAGCAGACCCCAAGGGGGAGACAGCCTCTACGAGCAGTACTTC
CASRPQGGDSLYEQYF
>TRBV9|TRBD1|TRBJ1-1|NA
TGTGCCAGCAGCGTGAGGGACAGGGAAGCTTTCTTT
CASSVRDREAFF
>TRBV2|NA|TRBJ2-7|NA
TGTGCCAGCAGCTGGGAGTCCTACGAGCAGTACTTC
CASSWESYEQYF
>TRBV6-5|TRBD1|TRBJ1-5|NA
TGTGCCAGCACCCAGGGGGGAGCCCAGCCCCAGCATTTT
CASTQGGAQPQHF
>TRBV9|NA|TRBJ2-2|NA
TGTGCCAGCAGACTCCTCGCGAACACCGGGGAGCTGTTTTTT
CASRLLANTGELFF
>TRBV7-2|TRBD1|TRBJ1-5|NA
TGTGCCAGCAGCACAGCTTCCGGGACAGGGATGGGTAATCAGCCCCAGCATTTT
CASSTASGTGMGNQPQHF
>TRBV9|NA|TRBJ1-3|NA
TGTGCCAGCAGCGTAGGGTGGGCCATCTCTGGAAACACCATATATTTT
CASSVGWAISGNTIYF
>TRBV5-1|TRBD1|TRBJ1-4|NA
TGCGCCAGCAGCTTGGGGACAGGCAGTAATGAAAAACTGTTTTTT
CASSLGTGSNEKLFF
>TRBV28|NA|TRBJ1-6|NA
TGTGCCAGCAGCACCCATCGGTCAACAGTGTCTTCACCCCTCCACTTT
CASSTHRSTVSSPLHF
>TRBV24-1|TRBD2|TRBJ2-7|NA
TGTGCCACCAGCGGGGGGACTAGCGGCTCCTACGAGCAGTACTTC
CATSGGTSGSYEQYF
>TRBV28|NA|TRBJ1-6|NA
TGTGCCAGCAGTTTGAAGACACCGCCACCCCTCCACTTT
CASSLKTPPPLHF
>TRBV6-6|NA|TRBJ1-1|NA
TGTGCCAGCAGTTCAGGACTGGGCACTGAAGCTTTCTTT
CASSSGLGTEAFF
>TRBV6-5|NA|TRBJ2-3|NA
TGTGCCAGCAGGGCCTATAAGGGGGGCACAGATACGCAGTATTTT
CASRAYKGGTDTQYF